A selection of T cell receptor beta chains follows, all from one sample in a study of tumor-infiltrating lymphocytes in primary liver carcinoma. TCRdb ran MiXCR on the multiplex PCR reads and lists one entry per CDR3 protein. Of roughly 200,000 distinct CDR3 sequences in the sample, about 82% were seen once. Sequencing was carried out using tumor tissue from primary liver carcinoma. The receptors were gathered from a man aged 35-49 years with primary liver carcinoma and hepatitis B virus infection. Each CDR3 is given with its conserved first and last residue. The D gene is left open where the match is weak. Some rows mark clone size as missing; the rest say once, few, many or name a class of expanded clone.

CASSRRTGGRDTHYF | TGTGCCAGCAGCCGAAGGACGGGGGGAAGAGATACGCATTATTTT | TRBD2 | TRBV4-2 | once | TRBJ2-3
CASSIPTNGGYEQNF | TGTGCAAGCAGCATTCCGACTAACGGAGGGTACGAGCAGAACTTC | . | TRBV6-2/TRBV6-3 | . | TRBJ2-7
CASSQPTDRTEAFF | TGTGCCAGCAGCCAACCGACAGACCGAACCGAAGCTTTCTTT | . | TRBV14 | many | TRBJ1-1
CSVEGLAGGFTDTQYF | TGCAGCGTTGAAGGCCTAGCGGGAGGGTTCACAGATACGCAGTATTTT | TRBD2 | TRBV29-1 | many | TRBJ2-3
CSVGTDKTESFF | TGCAGCGTGGGGACAGACAAGACTGAATCTTTCTTT | TRBD1 | TRBV29-1 | . | TRBJ1-1
CGNSSPGLGGVDTQYF | TGTGGCAACAGTTCCCCGGGACTAGGGGGAGTGGATACGCAGTATTTT | TRBD2 | TRBV11-2 | . | TRBJ2-3
CASSHHRDSRPETQYF | TGTGCCAGCAGCCATCATCGGGACTCTCGGCCAGAGACTCAGTACTTC | . | TRBV14 | . | TRBJ2-5
CASRQEVGTRFYERYF | TGCGCCAGCAGACAAGAGGTGGGGACTAGGTTTTACGAGCGGTACTTC | TRBD2 | TRBV4-3 | . | TRBJ2-7
CASSLLAGALTDRQCF | TGTGCCAGCAGCCTCCTAGCGGGAGCACTCACAGATAGGCAGTGTTTT | TRBD2 | TRBV11-2 | . | TRBJ2-3
CASSQSGGPYKQYF | TGCGCCAGCAGCCAAAGTGGGGGGCCCTACAAGCAGTACTTC | . | TRBV4-3 | . | TRBJ2-7
CASSLGGLTGEQFF | TGTGCCAGCAGCTTGGGAGGACTAACAGGAGAGCAGTTCTTC | . | TRBV5-4 | once | TRBJ2-1
CRIVLTTDTQYF | TGCAGGATTGTTCTTACCACAGATACGCAGTATTTT | . | TRBV29-1 | . | TRBJ2-3
CASSLDRPAYDYTF | TGTGCCAGCAGCTTAGATCGACCAGCTTATGACTACACCTTC | . | TRBV11-2 | . | TRBJ1-2
CTCSLWGYRDEQYF | TGTACCTGCAGCCTATGGGGCTATCGGGACGAGCAGTACTTC | . | TRBV11-2 | . | TRBJ2-7
CNARVTTGSPEASF | TGCAATGCTAGAGTGACGACAGGGAGCCCAGAAGCTTCCTTT | TRBD1 | TRBV20-1 | . | TRBJ1-1
CTSSGSLSENNEQFF | TGTACCAGCAGTGGTAGTTTATCCGAAAACAATGAGCAGTTCTTC | . | TRBV7-9 | . | TRBJ2-1
CASTRHDLNQPQHF | TGTGCCAGCACCCGTCATGACCTCAATCAACCCCAGCATTTT | . | TRBV28 | once | TRBJ1-5
CASSLEDRGGNEQFF | TGTGCCAGCAGTTTAGAGGACCGGGGGGGCAATGAGCAGTTTTTC | TRBD2 | TRBV12-3/TRBV12-4 | . | TRBJ2-1
CARSSGEGYTF | TGTGCCAGGAGTTCGGGGGAAGGCTACACCTTC | . | TRBV5-6 | . | TRBJ1-2
CASSVVGGADYGYAF | TGTGCCAGCTCAGTGGTGGGGGGCGCCGACTATGGCTATGCCTTC | . | TRBV6-1 | . | TRBJ1-2
CCGMESGETKYF | TGCTGCGGTATGGAGAGTGGAGAGACCAAGTACTTC | . | TRBV29-1 | . | TRBJ2-5
CASSSLAGGLNEQFF | TGCGCCAGCAGCTCACTAGCGGGAGGGCTCAATGAGCAGTTCTTC | TRBD2 | TRBV5-1 | . | TRBJ2-1
CASSLAASGRTQETQYF | TGCGCCAGCAGCTTGGCCGCTAGCGGGAGGACCCAAGAGACCCAGTACTTC | TRBD2 | TRBV5-1 | few | TRBJ2-5
CASSLGDKPQHF | TGTGCCAGCAGTTTGGGGGACAAGCCCCAGCATTTT | . | TRBV12-3/TRBV12-4 | . | TRBJ1-5
CASSSAGLAGLSSYDEQFF | TGTGCCAGCAGTTCTGCGGGACTAGCGGGATTGAGCTCCTACGATGAGCAGTTCTTC | TRBD2 | TRBV28 | . | TRBJ2-1
CASSPHRALWDQPQHF | TGTGCCAGCAGTCCCCACAGGGCTCTCTGGGATCAGCCCCAGCATTTT | . | TRBV6-2/TRBV6-3 | . | TRBJ1-5
CASSQDHGRDMQYF | TGCGCCAGCAGCCAAGATCACGGTAGAGATATGCAGTATTTT | . | TRBV4-3 | . | TRBJ2-3
CATHRPRSGANVLSF | TGTGCCACCCATCGCCCGCGCTCTGGGGCCAACGTCCTGAGTTTC | . | TRBV11-2 | . | TRBJ2-6
CASRSGGSVDTQYF | TGTGCCAGCAGATCAGGGGGCTCGGTAGATACGCAGTATTTT | TRBD1 | TRBV25-1 | many | TRBJ2-3
CTSSVEGANEQYF | TGTACCAGCAGTGTGGAGGGGGCCAACGAGCAATACTTC | . | TRBV6-1 | . | TRBJ2-7
CASTRGTAIKQPQHF | TGTGCCAGCACGCGGGGTACAGCAATAAAACAGCCCCAGCATTTT | . | TRBV12-3/TRBV12-4 | . | TRBJ1-5
CATSRGGVTSDTQYF | TGTGCCACCAGTCGGGGCGGCGTCACATCAGATACGCAGTATTTT | . | TRBV24-1 | few | TRBJ2-3
CASSVGRGGGHTF | TGTGCCAGCAGCGTAGGGAGGGGTGGAGGCCACACCTTC | . | TRBV11-2 | . | TRBJ1-2
CASSLATSGGGYDQYF | TGTGCCAGCAGCTTAGCCACTAGCGGGGGGGGCTACGATCAGTACTTC | TRBD2 | TRBV11-2 | . | TRBJ2-7
CANNHTDTHYF | TGTGCCAACAACCATACAGATACGCATTATTTT | . | TRBV6-1 | once | TRBJ2-3
CACSHLGVGEEQYF | TGCGCCTGCAGCCACCTAGGGGTAGGGGAGGAGCAGTACTTC | . | TRBV4-1 | . | TRBJ2-7
CSVGTPSSYNEQFF | TGCAGCGTCGGGACTCCGAGCTCCTACAATGAGCAGTTCTTC | . | TRBV29-1 | many | TRBJ2-1
CASSQEGAGGLTGALFF | TGTGCCAGCAGCCAAGAAGGAGCGGGAGGTCTCACCGGGGCGCTATTTTTT | TRBD2 | TRBV4-2 | few | TRBJ2-2
CVSSFTDGTANSPLHF | TGTGTCAGCAGCTTCACCGACGGGACAGCGAACTCACCCCTCCACTTT | TRBD1 | TRBV11-2 | once | TRBJ1-6
CANSPALVARLYDYTF | TGTGCCAACAGTCCCGCGTTAGTGGCACGGCTCTATGACTACACCTTC | . | TRBV28 | . | TRBJ1-2
CASSQELAGDVDTHYF | TGTGCCAGCAGCCAAGAACTAGCGGGAGATGTAGATACGCACTACTTT | TRBD2 | TRBV4-2 | . | TRBJ2-3
CASSRFSGTGMQGQFF | TGCGCCAGCAGCCGCTTCTCCGGGACAGGGATGCAAGGGCAGTTCTTC | TRBD1 | TRBV4-3 | many | TRBJ2-1
CSVGTSAANNGGLFF | TGCAGCGTTGGGACTAGCGCGGCGAACAACGGGGGGCTTTTTTTT | TRBD2 | TRBV29-1 | few | TRBJ2-2
CASRAGGGNEQFF | TGTGCCAGCCGCGCGGGAGGGGGTAATGAGCAGTTCTTC | TRBD2 | TRBV6-1 | many | TRBJ2-1
CANSVPGQGNTGELFF | TGTGCTAACAGCGTACCGGGACAGGGGAACACCGGGGAGCTGTTTTTT | TRBD1 | TRBV5-6 | . | TRBJ2-2
CANIPWTGSYVQYF | TGTGCCAACATCCCGTGGACAGGATCCTACGTGCAGTACTTC | TRBD1 | TRBV13 | . | TRBJ2-7
CARWIRGRNGQFF | TGTGCCAGATGGATACGGGGGCGCAATGGGCAGTTCTTC | . | TRBV28 | . | TRBJ2-1